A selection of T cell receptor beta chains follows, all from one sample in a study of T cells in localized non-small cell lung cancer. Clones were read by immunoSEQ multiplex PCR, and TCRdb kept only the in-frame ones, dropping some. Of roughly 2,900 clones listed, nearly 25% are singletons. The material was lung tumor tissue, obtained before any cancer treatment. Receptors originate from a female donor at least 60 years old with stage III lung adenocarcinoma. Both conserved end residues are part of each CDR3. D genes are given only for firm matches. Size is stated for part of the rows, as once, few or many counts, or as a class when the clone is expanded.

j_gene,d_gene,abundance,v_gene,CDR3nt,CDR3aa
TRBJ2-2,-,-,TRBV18,TGTGCCAGCTCACTGACAGACACCGGGGAGCTGTTTTTT,CASSLTDTGELFF
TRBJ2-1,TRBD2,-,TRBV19,TGTGCCAGTAGTCTCGGGACTAGCGGGAGCCCCTCCTACAATGAGCAGTTCTTC,CASSLGTSGSPSYNEQFF
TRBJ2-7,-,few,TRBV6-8,TGTGCCAGCAGTTACCTAGGACCCAACTCCTACGAGCAGTACTTC,CASSYLGPNSYEQYF
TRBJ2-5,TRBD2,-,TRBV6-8,TGTGCCAGCAGTTTAGCGGGAGTATCGAGCGAGACCCAGTACTTC,CASSLAGVSSETQYF
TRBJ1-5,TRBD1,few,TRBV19,TGTGCCAGTAGTAACAGGGGGCTCCTGCCCCAGCATTTT,CASSNRGLLPQHF
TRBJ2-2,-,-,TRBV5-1,TGCGCCAGCAGCTTGGAGGGACATAGCACCGGGGAGCTGTTTTTT,CASSLEGHSTGELFF
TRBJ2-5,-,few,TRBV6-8,TGTGCCAGCATCCAACGCCGAGGCCTCCAAGAGACCCAGTACTTC,CASIQRRGLQETQYF
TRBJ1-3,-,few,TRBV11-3,TGTGCCAGCAGCCCCGACAGGATCCCTGGAAACACCATATATTTT,CASSPDRIPGNTIYF
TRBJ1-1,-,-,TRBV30,TGTGCCTTTTCACTAAACCGGGACACTGAAGCTTTCTTT,CAFSLNRDTEAFF
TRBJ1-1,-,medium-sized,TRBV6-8,TGTGCCAGCAGTTCACAGGGTGGAAACACTGAAGCTTTCTTT,CASSSQGGNTEAFF
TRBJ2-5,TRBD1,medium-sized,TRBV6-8,TGTGCCAGCAGTTATCTAGGGACAGGGCAAGAGACCCAGTACTTC,CASSYLGTGQETQYF
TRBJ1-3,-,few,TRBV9,TGTGCCAGCAGCTTCACGGACAGCCCACCTGGAAACACCATATATTTT,CASSFTDSPPGNTIYF
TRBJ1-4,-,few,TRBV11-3,TGTGCCAGCAGCCCCCACAGGGCCGGAGAAAAACTGTTTTTT,CASSPHRAGEKLFF
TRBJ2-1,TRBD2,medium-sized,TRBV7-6,TGTGCCAGCAGCTTAAATGGAGAAAGCGGGGCCGCCTACAATGAGCAGTTCTTC,CASSLNGESGAAYNEQFF
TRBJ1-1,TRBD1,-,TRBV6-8,TGTGCCATCAGAGACGACAGGGAGAGGAACACTGAAGCTTTCTTT,CAIRDDRERNTEAFF
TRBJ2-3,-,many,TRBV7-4,TGTGCCAGCAGTAAAGGGGGTTTGGGAGCAGATACGCAGTATTTT,CASSKGGLGADTQYF
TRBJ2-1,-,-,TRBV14,TGTGCCAGCAGCCAAGGGCGGGGTCTCAATGAGCAGTTCTTC,CASSQGRGLNEQFF
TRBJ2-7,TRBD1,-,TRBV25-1,TGTGCCAGCAGGCCAGGGGGCGGATACGAGCAGTACTTC,CASRPGGGYEQYF
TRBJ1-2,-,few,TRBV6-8,TGTGCCAGCAGTACTGACAGCACCCTCCAGGGTGGCTACACCTTC,CASSTDSTLQGGYTF
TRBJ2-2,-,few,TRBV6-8,TGTGCCAGCAGTTACAGGGGGTCGGGCACCGGGGAGCTGTTTTTT,CASSYRGSGTGELFF
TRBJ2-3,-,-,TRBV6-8,TGTGCCAGCAGTTTCGGTAGCGACCCGAGAGTAGATACGCAGTATTTT,CASSFGSDPRVDTQYF
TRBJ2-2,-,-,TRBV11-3,TGTGCCAGCAGCCATACTGGGTCCACCGGGGAGCTGTTTTTT,CASSHTGSTGELFF
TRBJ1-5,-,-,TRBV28,TGTGCCAGCAGTTTACGGTTAAGCAATCAGCCCCAGCATTTT,CASSLRLSNQPQHF
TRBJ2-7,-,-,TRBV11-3,TGTGCCAGCTCTTCCCGGGGGGCTTACTCCTACGAGCAGTACTTC,CASSSRGAYSYEQYF
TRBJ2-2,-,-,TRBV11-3,TGTGCCAGCAGTCGCTTAGTGGGCGCCGGGGAGCTGTTTTTT,CASSRLVGAGELFF
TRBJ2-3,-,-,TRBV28,TGTGCCAGCAGTTCTCTAGATTATACGCAGTATTTT,CASSSLDYTQYF
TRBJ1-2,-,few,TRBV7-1,TGTGCCAGCAGCTTCGGGGCAGATACTTACTACACCTTC,CASSFGADTYYTF
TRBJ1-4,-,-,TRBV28,TGTGCCAGCAGTTTGGAGGAAGGAAAACTGTTTTTT,CASSLEEGKLFF
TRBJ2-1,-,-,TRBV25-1,TGTGCCACAGATAGCGCCGCCTACAATGAGCAGTTCTTC,CATDSAAYNEQFF
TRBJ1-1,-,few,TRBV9,TGTGCCAGCAGCGTTCGGCCCTTTACCGAAGCTTTCTTT,CASSVRPFTEAFF
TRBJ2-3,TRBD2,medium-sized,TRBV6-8,TGTGCCAGCAAACTAGCGGGACGCACAGATACGCAGTATTTT,CASKLAGRTDTQYF
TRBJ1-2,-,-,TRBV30,TGTGCCTGGAGTCCGGCAGCCAATCCTAACTATGGCTACACCTTC,CAWSPAANPNYGYTF
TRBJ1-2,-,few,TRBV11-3,TGTGCCAGCAGCTGGACGCCGACTGACAGTTCCTTATATGGCTACACCTTC,CASSWTPTDSSLYGYTF
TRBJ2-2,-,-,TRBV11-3,TGTGCCAGCAGCTTAGGGGCGAGTTCCGGGGAGCTGTTTTTT,CASSLGASSGELFF
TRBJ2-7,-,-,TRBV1,TGCGCCAGCAGCCAAGATCCGGGGGGCGACTACGAGCAGTACTTC,CASSQDPGGDYEQYF
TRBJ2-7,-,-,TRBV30,TGTGCCTCTCGCAAAGGGGCGCTGGAGCAGTACTTC,CASRKGALEQYF
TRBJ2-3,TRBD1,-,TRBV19,TGTGCCAGTAGTATCTCCCTCCTGGACAGGGGGACGCAGTATTTT,CASSISLLDRGTQYF
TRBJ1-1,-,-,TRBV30,TGTGCCTGGAGTGTATTTGGAATGAACACTGAAGCTTTCTTT,CAWSVFGMNTEAFF
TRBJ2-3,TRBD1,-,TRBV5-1,TGCGCCAGCAGCTTGGGGACAGGCGAACCACCAGATACGCAGTATTTT,CASSLGTGEPPDTQYF
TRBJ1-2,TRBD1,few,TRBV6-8,TGTGCCAGCAGGGGTCCGTCGGGACAGGGGGGAAACTATGGCTACACCTTC,CASRGPSGQGGNYGYTF
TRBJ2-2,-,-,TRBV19,TGTGCCAGTAGCCTGGTGGGGTCCGGGGAGCTGTTTTTT,CASSLVGSGELFF
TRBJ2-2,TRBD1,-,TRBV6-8,TGTGCCAGCAGGACCGTAGGGACAGGGTACACCGGGGAGCTGTTTTTT,CASRTVGTGYTGELFF
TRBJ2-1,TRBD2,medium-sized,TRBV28,TGTGCCAGCAGTATGTCTAGCGGGGGGGAGGGCCCTGATGAGCAGTTCTTC,CASSMSSGGEGPDEQFF
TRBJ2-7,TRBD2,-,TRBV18,TGTGCCAGCTCGCGCAGTACGCCGGGACTAGCCCACGAGCAGTACTTC,CASSRSTPGLAHEQYF
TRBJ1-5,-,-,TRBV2,TGTGCCAGCAGTGAGGCTATGGGGATCCCCTTGACCCAGCATTTT,CASSEAMGIPLTQHF
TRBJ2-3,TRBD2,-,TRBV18,TGTGCCAGCTCACCAGGGCGGGAGGGCACAGATACGCAGTATTTT,CASSPGREGTDTQYF
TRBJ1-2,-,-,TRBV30,TGTGCCTGGAGTGCTATACACGGGGGAAACTATGGCTACACCTTC,CAWSAIHGGNYGYTF
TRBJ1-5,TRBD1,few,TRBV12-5,TGTGCCAGCCAGGACAGGGACTACGATCAGCCCCAGCATTTT,CASQDRDYDQPQHF
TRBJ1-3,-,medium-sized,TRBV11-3,TGTGCCAGCAGCCGTGGGAGGGCCTCTGGAAACACCATATATTTT,CASSRGRASGNTIYF
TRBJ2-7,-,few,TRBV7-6,TGTGCCAGCAGCTTAGGACCAAAGAGCTCCTACGAGCAGTACTTC,CASSLGPKSSYEQYF
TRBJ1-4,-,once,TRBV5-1,TGCGCCAGCAGCTTGGGGACGGACCAAGGGGAAAAACTGTTTTTT,CASSLGTDQGEKLFF
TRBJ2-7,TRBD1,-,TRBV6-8,TGTGCCAGCAGTCACGACAGGGCCGCCGGTGGCGAGCAGTACTTC,CASSHDRAAGGEQYF
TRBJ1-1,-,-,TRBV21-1,TGTGCCAGCAGCGTAGATCCGACAGGGGGCATGAACACTGAAGCTTTCTTT,CASSVDPTGGMNTEAFF
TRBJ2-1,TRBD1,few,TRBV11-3,TGTGCCAGCAGCCTCCGGGACAGCCTACACTACAATGAGCAGTTCTTC,CASSLRDSLHYNEQFF
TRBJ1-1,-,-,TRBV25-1,TGTGCCAGCAGTGAAGTTGGGGAGGCGACTGAAGCTTTCTTT,CASSEVGEATEAFF
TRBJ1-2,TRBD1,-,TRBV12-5,TGTGCTAGTGGTTTTGACAGGGCTCTTCGGGGCTACACCTTC,CASGFDRALRGYTF